These 30 T cell receptor beta chains came from one sample sequenced in a study of T cell repertoires in aging, cancer and after chemotherapy. A mixed TRB-A/B primer pool amplified rearranged TRB by multiplex touch-down PCR. TCRdb used MiXCR to reprocess the multiplex PCR reads, holding one entry per CDR3 protein. Altogether about 10,000 distinct CDR3 sequences are present, less than 35% being singletons, with the ten largest covering about a fifth. The template was genomic DNA from peripheral blood, not RNA. Sequencing was carried out using blood. The receptors were sampled from a human donor in good health. The donor label of this sample is uncertain.

The chain recombines TRBV19 with TRBJ1-2; D call uncertain. V was shortened by 3 bases and J by 4 bases, with 6 bases between the two germline ends. Germline CDR1 LNHDA, CDR2 SQIVND (reference sequence). The CDR3 runs to 12 residues. CDR3 DNA sequence: TGTGCCAGTAGTATCCCAGGCTATGGCTACACCTTC. This encodes CASSIPGYGYTF.

This CDR3 reads CASSEGIPTWNTDTGELFF. The CDR3 region has the DNA TGTGCCAGCAGTGAAGGAATACCTACTTGGAACACCGACACCGGGGAGCTGTTTTTT. The V gene is TRBV6-1, the J gene TRBJ2-2; no clear D. CDR3 length: 19 residues. The V gene's germline CDR1 is MNHNS and CDR2 SASEGT. Deletions cut 1 base from V and 3 bases from J, with 21 bases between.

In this sample, this clonotype turned up once. This chain joins TRBV11-1 and TRBJ2-1; 9 bases are shared with TRBD2. CDR3 length: 16 amino acids. The trim removed 1 base at V and 8 bases at J, leaving 9 bases unmatched. Germline values: CDR1 SGHAT, CDR2 FQDESV (reference sequence). CDR3 nucleotide sequence: TGTGCCAGCAGCTTAGATCCGGCTAGCGGGAACTATGAGCAGTTCTTC. It specifies CASSLDPASGNYEQFF.

This clonotype was seen a few times. The chain joins TRBV5-6 to TRBJ1-1; D not resolved. V was shortened by 7 bases and J by 4 bases, with 14 bases between the two germline ends. The CDR3 runs to 13 residues. The germline V gene has CDR1 SGHDT and CDR2 YYEEEE. The CDR3 DNA reads TGTGCCAGCCGGGGATCCCCTAGCACTGAAGCTTTCTTT. It specifies CASRGSPSTEAFF. Full variable domain (outside the CDR3, taken from reference TRBV5-6 and TRBJ1-1): DAGVTQSPTHLIKTRGQQVTLRCSPKSGHDTVSWYQQALGQGPQFIFQYYEEEERQRGNFPDRFSGHQFPNYSSELNVNALLLGDSALYLCASRGSPSTEAFFGQGTRLTVV.

Judged by abundance, this clonotype is medium-sized. The V call is TRBV6-5, the J call TRBJ2-1; 13 nucleotides agree with TRBD2. Trimming cost V 0 bases and J 5 bases; bases outside gene matches: 4. Germline CDR1 MNHEY, CDR2 SVGAGI. CDR3 size: 17 residues. Here the CDR3 reads CASSYSPTSGRNNEQFF. The CDR3 DNA follows: TGTGCCAGCAGTTACTCGCCGACTAGCGGGAGGAACAATGAGCAGTTCTTC.

This chain uses TRBV7-2 with TRBJ2-3, with TRBD2 matching over 7 bases. Trimming removed 4 bases from V and 1 base from J; junction bases left unmatched: 5. This CDR3 has 15 amino acids. Looked up from germline, CDR1 is SGHTA and CDR2 is FQGNSA. CDR3 nucleotides: TGTGCCAGCAGCTCTCGACTAGCCGGCACAGATACGCAGTATTTT. It translates to CASSSRLAGTDTQYF. The full variable domain, its missing parts supplied by reference TRBV7-2 and TRBJ2-3, is GAGVSQSPSNKVTEKGKDVELRCDPISGHTALYWYRQSLGQGLEFLIYFQGNSAPDKSGLPSDRFSAERTGGSVSTLTIQRTQQEDSAVYLCASSSRLAGTDTQYFGPGTRLTVL.

The table lists this clonotype with a count of one. This chain connects TRBV5-4 to TRBJ2-4; no reliable D call. The length of the CDR3 is 16 residues. The V gene lost 0 bases and the J gene lost 2 bases, with 12 bases spanning the gap. Germline assignment: CDR1 SGHNT and CDR2 YYREEE (reference sequence). CDR3: CASSLEVLTSKNIQYF. CDR3 sequence (DNA): TGTGCCAGCAGCTTGGAGGTGCTTACTTCCAAAAACATTCAGTACTTC. The entire variable domain, with the rest obtained from reference TRBV5-4 and TRBJ2-4, is as follows: ETGVTQSPTHLIKTRGQQVTLRCSSQSGHNTVSWYQQALGQGPQFIFQYYREEENGRGNFPPRFSGLQFPNYSSELNVNALELDDSALYLCASSLEVLTSKNIQYFGAGTRLSVL.

The J gene is TRBJ1-3, the V gene TRBV5-5, with a tentative D call TRBD1 (6 bases). From germline, CDR1 is SGHKS and CDR2 YYEKEE (reference sequence). The length of the CDR3 is 15 residues. The V and J ends lost 8 bases and 0 bases respectively, with 15 bases between them. The CDR3 is CASRRTENSGNTIYF. The DNA of the CDR3 is TGTGCCAGTAGAAGGACAGAGAACTCTGGAAACACCATATATTTT.

J is TRBJ1-6 and V is TRBV19; D call uncertain. The CDR3 sequence is 14 residues long. Germline loops: CDR1 LNHDA, CDR2 SQIVND (reference sequence). V was cut by 1 base and J by 8 bases, with 9 bases left in between. CDR3 coding DNA: TGTGCCAGTAGTATAGTTCAGCGACATTCACCCCTCCACTTT. Protein product: CASSIVQRHSPLHF.

By its share, this clonotype is medium-sized. CDR3 protein: CASSYAADGVFQQYF. CDR3 DNA sequence: TGTGCCAGCAGCTACGCAGCTGACGGCGTCTTCCAGCAGTACTTC. The chain employs TRBV6-5 and TRBJ2-7; no clear D. Germline V gene data show CDR1 as MNHEY and CDR2 as SVGAGI. Trimming pared 6 bases from V and 8 bases from J, leaving 23 bases between. There are 15 residues in the CDR3.

The chain combines TRBV5-4 with TRBJ1-3; D uncertain. The V and J ends lost 6 bases and 4 bases respectively, with 5 bases between them. CDR3 length: 11 residues. Germline values: CDR1 SGHNT, CDR2 YYREEE (reference sequence). The CDR3 DNA reads TGTGCCAGCACCCTAGGAAACACCATATATTTT. Residues: CASTLGNTIYF. Full variable domain (missing parts from reference TRBV5-4 and TRBJ1-3): ETGVTQSPTHLIKTRGQQVTLRCSSQSGHNTVSWYQQALGQGPQFIFQYYREEENGRGNFPPRFSGLQFPNYSSELNVNALELDDSALYLCASTLGNTIYFGEGSWLTVV.

This clonotype rates as medium-sized (0.01 to 0.1%). The chain couples TRBV30 to TRBJ1-4; TRBD1 matches at 9 bases. Germline CDR1 GTSNPN, CDR2 SVGIG (reference sequence). The V segment lost 3 bases and the J segment 6 bases; nucleotides outside the gene matches: 5. The CDR3 is 14 residues long. The CDR3 DNA reads as TGTGCCTGGAGCCCCGACAGGGGGTATGAAAAACTGTTTTTT. Translation: CAWSPDRGYEKLFF.

The CDR3 is CASSFGKSYEQYF. In DNA, the CDR3 is TGTGCCAGCAGTTTTGGAAAGTCCTACGAGCAGTACTTC. The gene calls are TRBV27 and TRBJ2-7; D gene ambiguous. Germline CDR1 MNHEY, CDR2 SMNVEV (reference sequence). The CDR3 covers 13 residues. V was shortened by 3 bases and J by 1 base, with 7 bases between the two germline ends.

The chain combines TRBV4-2 with TRBJ2-5, with 9 bases aligning to TRBD1. V shed 1 base and J 0 bases; nucleotides not matched to a gene: 0. CDR1 is LGHNA and CDR2 is YNFKEQ in the germline V gene. CDR3 length: 15 amino acids. The CDR3 sequence is CASSQGDRDQETQYF. Here the CDR3 DNA reads TGTGCCAGCAGCCAAGGGGACAGGGACCAAGAGACCCAGTACTTC.

This sequence joins TRBV6-5 and TRBJ2-5; tentative D call: TRBD2 (6 bases). The CDR3 has 16 residues. Germline V gene lookup returns CDR1 MNHEY and CDR2 SVGAGI. Trimming left V 4 bases short and J 11 bases short, with 26 bases between. CDR3 nucleotides: TGTGCCAGCAGTTCCCAAGTAGCGGACCTGTACAATGAGCAGTACTTC. It translates to CASSSQVADLYNEQYF.

This clonotype is judged medium-sized. The rearrangement uses TRBV11-1 and TRBJ2-1; 12 bases are shared with TRBD2. Germline V CDR1 and CDR2: SGHAT, FQDESV (reference sequence). V was clipped by 1 base and J by 10 bases; unmatched bases: 11. CDR3 size: 17 residues. CDR3 bases: TGTGCCAGCAGCTTAGTGGGGACTAGCGGGCCGGTCTCCGAGCAGTTCTTC. It is translated as CASSLVGTSGPVSEQFF.

This clonotype was found a few times. The chain recombines TRBV30 with TRBJ1-1; no firm D call. V was clipped by 4 bases and J by 4 bases, with 16 bases between them. The CDR3 is 14 amino acids. In germline, CDR1 is GTSNPN, CDR2 SVGIG (reference sequence). Here the CDR3 reads CAWNVLSWSTEAFF. The CDR3 DNA sequence: TGTGCCTGGAATGTACTTTCGTGGAGCACTGAAGCTTTCTTT.

V is TRBV6-1 and J is TRBJ1-4, with D unclear. Trimming pared 6 bases from V and 8 bases from J, leaving 13 bases between. CDR1 is MNHNS and CDR2 is SASEGT in the germline V gene. This CDR3 has 13 residues. CDR3 sequence reads: CASSAPGLEKLFF. The CDR3 DNA reads TGTGCCAGCAGCGCCCCGGGGTTGGAAAAACTGTTTTTT.

This clonotype was recorded a few times. This chain joins TRBV6-1 and TRBJ1-1; the D is unclear. This CDR3 is 14 amino acids long. Germline assignment: CDR1 MNHNS and CDR2 SASEGT. V lost 4 bases and J 1 base, leaving 10 bases between the germline ends. The CDR3 protein is CASSVPISNTEAFF. The CDR3 DNA is TGTGCCAGCAGTGTCCCCATATCGAACACTGAAGCTTTCTTT.

This clonotype came up a few times. The chain recombines TRBV5-4 with TRBJ2-2; no clear D gene. CDR1 SGHNT and CDR2 YYREEE come from the germline V gene (reference sequence). The CDR3 loop spans 14 amino acids. Between the trimmed V and J ends, which lost 2 bases and 3 bases, there was a span of 8 bases. CDR3 sequence reads: CASSLDWYTGELFF. The CDR3 nucleotides read TGTGCCAGCAGCTTAGACTGGTACACCGGGGAGCTGTTTTTT.

Relative to its sample, this clonotype is medium-sized (0.01 to 0.1%). V gene TRBV29-1 combines with J gene TRBJ2-5; 8 bases map to TRBD2. CDR1 SQVTM and CDR2 ANQGSEA come from the germline V gene. Trimming took 4 bases from V and 5 from J; bases not matched to a gene: 6. This CDR3 is built from 13 residues. DNA of the CDR3: TGCAGCGTTGTGGGACTAGATTTGGAGACCCAGTACTTC. Protein product: CSVVGLDLETQYF.

This clonotype was counted between two and nine times. The chain links TRBV14 to TRBJ2-6; D ambiguous. This CDR3 region has 19 residues. Germline V gene data show CDR1 as SGHDN and CDR2 as FVKESK. Trimming removed 2 bases from V and 3 bases from J, with 20 bases in between. CDR3: CASSQSFGQEYGGANVLTF. DNA for the CDR3: TGTGCCAGCAGCCAATCCTTCGGCCAAGAATACGGTGGGGCCAACGTCCTGACTTTC.

The chain's CDR3 is CASSFQGDKNIQYF. For the CDR3, the DNA is TGTGCCAGCAGCTTCCAGGGCGACAAAAACATTCAGTACTTC. This chain connects TRBV5-4 to TRBJ2-4; possible D gene TRBD1, 5 bases. Germline values: CDR1 SGHNT, CDR2 YYREEE (reference sequence). Deletions cut 2 bases from V and 3 bases from J, with 9 bases between. The CDR3 is 14 residues long.

This clonotype was observed a few times. No DNA is shown, since the ends of the CDR3 on it are uncertain; the CDR3 is the one TCRdb lists. This chain links TRBV6-2 or TRBV6-3 with TRBJ1-2. The CDR3 spans 15 residues, counting both ends. The germline V gene encodes CDR1 MNHEY and CDR2 SVGEGT. CDR3 amino acids: CASSSSGGHQYGYTF.

In this sample, this clonotype is medium-sized. The V call is TRBV30, the J call TRBJ1-6, with 7 bases matching TRBD1. From germline, CDR1 is GTSNPN and CDR2 SVGIG (reference sequence). Losses at the gene ends were 5 bases for V and 7 bases for J; bases not matched to a gene: 8. This CDR3 is built from 14 residues. CDR3 nucleotide sequence: TGTGCCTGGCAATCCGGGACAGTCAATTCACCCCTCCACTTT. Amino acids: CAWQSGTVNSPLHF.

This clonotype is deemed medium-sized. The gene calls are TRBV29-1 and TRBJ2-1, with TRBD2 matching over 8 bases. Germline CDR1 and CDR2: SQVTM and ANQGSEA. The CDR3 sequence is 14 residues long. V trimming: 3 bases; J trimming: 6 bases; junction bases outside the gene matches: 7. The CDR3 is CSVDGTRGLNEQFF. In nucleotides, the CDR3 is TGCAGCGTTGATGGGACTAGAGGCCTCAATGAGCAGTTCTTC.

Details on this clonotype: A much more abundant neighbour one base away suggests this may be a read error. V and J are TRBV30 and TRBJ1-2; 11 bases are a match to TRBD1. The CDR3 runs 12 residues. In germline, CDR1 is GTSNPN, CDR2 SVGIG (reference sequence). V gave up 5 bases and J gave up 9 bases; unmatched junction bases: 5. CDR3 amino acids: CAWAGTGGCYTF. The DNA of the CDR3 is TGTGCCTGGGCTGGGACAGGGGGTTGCTACACCTTC. The entire variable domain, with the rest obtained from reference TRBV30 and TRBJ1-2, is as follows: SQTIHQWPATLVQPVGSPLSLECTVEGTSNPNLYWYRQAAGRGLQLLFYSVGIGQISSEVPQNLSASRPQDRQFILSSKKLLLSDSGFYLCAWAGTGGCYTFGSGTRLTVV.

This clonotype occurred a few times. The chain employs TRBV20-1 and TRBJ2-3; unclear D gene. The length of the CDR3 is 11 residues. The V and J ends lost 0 bases and 6 bases respectively, with 4 bases between them. The V gene's germline CDR1 is DFQATT and CDR2 SNEGSKA (reference sequence). The CDR3 nucleotides read TGCAGTGCTAGAGAGGGTGATACGCAGTATTTT. Residues: CSAREGDTQYF.

This clonotype is categorized as medium-sized (0.01 to 0.1%). The chain combines TRBV27 with TRBJ2-3; D unclear. The CDR3 is 12 amino acids. Deletions cut 4 bases from V and 0 bases from J, with 2 bases between. CDR1 and CDR2 (germline): MNHEY, SMNVEV (reference sequence). CDR3 nucleotide sequence: TGTGCCAGCAGTTATAGCACAGATACGCAGTATTTT. This translates into CASSYSTDTQYF.

By its share, this clonotype is medium-sized (0.01 to 0.1%). The chain employs TRBV5-6 and TRBJ2-7; D is possibly TRBD2 (5 bases). CDR1 SGHDT and CDR2 YYEEEE come from the germline V gene. Deletions cut 1 base from V and 0 bases from J, with 14 bases between. This CDR3 is built from 16 residues. CDR3 loop: CASSLTGRRSSYEQYF. DNA for the CDR3: TGTGCCAGCAGCTTGACCGGCAGGAGGAGCTCCTACGAGCAGTACTTC.